This TCR beta chain was profiled in a study of blood T cell repertoires in COVID-19 (dated by TCRdb to the early 2020s). About the study as a whole: The collaborator samples originated in the United States, Italy and Spain and spanned the acute and convalescent phases of COVID-19. The prospective study material was composed of cDNA or gDNA derived from T cells, B-cell-depleted T cells, or PBMCs. Subjects who had been exposed to COVID-19, were actively infected with it, or had recovered from it provided the deeply sampled blood TCRbeta repertoires that made up the dataset. The repertoires were made available in a free public database intended to serve as a resource for research on the immune response to SARS-CoV-2. The samples were drawn from two sources: the first 160 participants of the ongoing ImmuneRACE study, and 1,000 to 1,500 subjects contributed by 6 global collaborators. A de-identified subject ID, COVID-19 status, age in years and sex were almost always included in the sample metadata. Where available, HLA class I and class II types were obtained from metadata supplied by the sample provider rather than from assay-based typing.

The immunoSEQ Assay, a bias-controlled multiplex PCR, was used to amplify TCRbeta CDR3 regions from genomic DNA. Regarding the original processing steps: The number of nucleated cells in each sample was estimated from the amplification of reference gene primers within the assay. Sequence reads were collapsed and filtered to measure the absolute abundance of every unique TCRbeta CDR3 rearrangement. For each sample, productive Simpson clonality was calculated by taking the square root of Simpson's diversity index across productive rearrangements. TCRdb provides this immuneACCESS table in a form limited to in-frame rearrangements. Some clones are lacking; in checked studies, under half of them reflect an unresolved V gene, and why the rest are absent is not known. V and J calls and clone size come straight from that table; D and trimming were deduced from the DNA. Within this sample are some 96,000 clones, with around four fifths of them counted one time only. The ten largest account for over 10% of the sample.

The collaborating institutions used their own protocols to collect whole blood in K2EDTA tubes. Collaborator samples were shipped for TCRbeta analysis as frozen whole blood, isolated PBMCs, or DNA extracted from either sample type. General study outcomes and caveats: Clinical and demographic metadata were provided uncurated, with the amount varying by source and participant.

CDR1 LGHDT and CDR2 YNNKEL were looked up in the germline V gene (reference sequence). Taken from cysteine to phenylalanine, the CDR3 has 17 residues. Solely the CDR3 DNA is kept, with 51 bases framed from the first base. Germline trimming amounts to 0 bases on V and 6 bases on J, with 8 as the count of junction bases outside the gene matches. Notes on this clone: It has no known antigen specificity. No per-base quality is available; no much larger clone lies one base away.

This sequence originates from a woman in her 70s with acute or convalescent COVID-19. The chain is assembled from TRBV3-1 (or the pseudogene TRBV3-2) and TRBJ2-3, with TRBD2 matching 11 junction bases. The sample consisted of peripheral blood. The CDR3 here reads CASSQDPLAGGGDTQYF. The nucleotides are TGTGCCAGCAGCCAAGACCCGCTAGCGGGGGGAGGGGATACGCAGTATTTT.